The 22 T cell receptor beta chains in this list originate from one sample, sequenced in a study of blood T cell repertoires in COVID-19. Sequenced by immunoSEQ multiplex PCR; TCRdb stores in-frame clones only, minus some. Here the sample spans some 70,000 clones, more than 65% being singletons. The material sequenced was peripheral blood. The receptors shown here come from a woman in her 50s with acute or convalescent COVID-19.

The chain uses TRBV7-3 and TRBJ2-7, with D possibly matching TRBD1 (7 bases). The V end was cut by 4 bases, the J end by 2 bases, with 15 bases between. Germline V CDR1 and CDR2: SGHTA, FQGTGA. The CDR3 is 15 residues long. The CDR3 spells CASSYFAGQTYEQYF. CDR3 nucleotides: TGTGCCAGCAGCTACTTCGCGGGACAGACCTACGAGCAGTACTTC.

The V gene is TRBV10-1, the J gene TRBJ2-6, with no clear D. Germline V gives CDR1 WNHNN, CDR2 SYGVQD (reference sequence). There are 14 residues in the CDR3. V gave up 10 bases and J gave up 2 bases, with 12 bases separating them. CDR3: CATILPAGANVLTF. CDR3 nucleotide sequence: TGCGCCACCATCCTCCCGGCTGGGGCCAACGTCCTGACTTTC.

The chain couples TRBV5-1 to TRBJ1-2, with TRBD1 matching 7 bases. The V segment lost 4 bases and the J segment 4 bases; nucleotides outside the gene matches: 4. The CDR3 runs 13 residues. Germline V gives CDR1 SGHRS, CDR2 YFSETQ. The CDR3 region has the DNA TGCGCCAGCAGCGACAGGGCGAGCTATGGCTACACCTTC. As protein: CASSDRASYGYTF.

The rearrangement links TRBV5-1 to TRBJ1-5; 8 bases are shared with TRBD1. From germline, CDR1 is SGHRS and CDR2 YFSETQ. CDR3 length: 14 amino acids. Trimming cost V 4 bases and J 4 bases; bases outside gene matches: 4. The CDR3, as DNA: TGCGCCAGCAGCCTGACAGGGGAGAATCAGCCCCAGCATTTT. Amino acid sequence: CASSLTGENQPQHF.

The V and J genes are TRBV7-2 and TRBJ2-1, with 7 bases matching TRBD1. The germline V gene encodes CDR1 SGHTA and CDR2 FQGNSA. The CDR3 has 15 amino acids. Trimming took 4 bases from V and 0 from J; bases not matched to a gene: 3. The CDR3 DNA reads TGTGCCAGCAGCTACGACAGGGACTCCTACAATGAGCAGTTCTTC. Translating it yields CASSYDRDSYNEQFF.

The V call is TRBV3-1 (or the pseudogene TRBV3-2), the J call TRBJ2-3; perhaps TRBD2 as D (5 bases). With 5 bases removed from V and 2 bases from J, the gap between germline ends came to 11 bases. The CDR3 contains 14 residues. The germline V gene encodes CDR1 LGHDT and CDR2 YNNKEL (reference sequence). Here the CDR3 reads CASSYGLFTDTQYF. The DNA for the CDR3 is TGTGCCAGCAGCTATGGACTCTTCACAGATACGCAGTATTTT.

In its sample, this clone was seen once. The chain employs TRBV5-1 and TRBJ2-7, with 7 bases that match TRBD2. Germline CDR1 and CDR2: SGHRS and YFSETQ. Trimming at V came to 2 bases and at J to 0 bases, leaving 5 bases not matched to a gene. The CDR3 is 15 amino acids. CDR3 region: CASSFSGGTSYEQYF. In nucleotides, the CDR3 is TGCGCCAGCAGCTTTTCGGGGGGTACCTCCTACGAGCAGTACTTC.

The chain has TRBV11-2 and TRBJ1-1, with D hard to call. Germline loops: CDR1 SGHAT, CDR2 FQNNGV. Trimming took 0 bases from V and 1 from J, leaving 6 bases between them. The CDR3 loop spans 14 amino acids. The CDR3 nucleotides are TGTGCCAGCAGCTTAGAGGCTGGGAACACTGAAGCTTTCTTT. Protein: CASSLEAGNTEAFF.

The chain joins TRBV14 to TRBJ1-1; TRBD1 is a possible D gene (6 bases). The CDR3 runs 15 residues. V dropped 1 base and J dropped 4 bases, with 13 bases sitting between them. CDR1 SGHDN and CDR2 FVKESK come from the germline V gene. CDR3 nucleotides: TGTGCCAGCAGCCAAGGATGGGGGCGGGTCACTGAAGCTTTCTTT. Protein sequence: CASSQGWGRVTEAFF.

This chain connects TRBV11-2 to TRBJ2-5; 9 positions match TRBD2. This CDR3 is 15 amino acids long. Per the germline V gene, CDR1 is SGHAT and CDR2 is FQNNGV. V lost 4 bases and J lost 9; bases outside the gene matches: 12. The CDR3 reads CASSWTGTSMAAQYF. In DNA form, the CDR3 reads TGTGCCAGCAGCTGGACCGGGACTAGCATGGCGGCCCAGTACTTC.

The gene calls are TRBV5-5 and TRBJ1-1; D not certain. With 0 bases removed from V and 0 bases from J, the gap between germline ends came to 6 bases. This CDR3 comprises 14 residues. CDR1 is SGHKS, CDR2 YYEKEE, per germline (reference sequence). The CDR3 here is CASSLGGVNTEAFF. The CDR3 coding sequence is TGTGCCAGCAGCTTGGGGGGAGTGAACACTGAAGCTTTCTTT.

The table lists this clone with a few counts. The chain joins TRBV6-4 to TRBJ2-1; perhaps TRBD1 as D (7 bases). The CDR3 extends over 14 amino acids. The V gene lost 8 bases and the J gene lost 9 bases, with 20 bases spanning the gap. Germline V gives CDR1 MRHNA, CDR2 SNTAGT. Here the CDR3 DNA reads TGTGCCAGCGCTCTCAGGACAGGCGGGACTGAGCAGTTCTTC. It translates to CASALRTGGTEQFF.

The chain joins TRBV2 to TRBJ2-2, with D perhaps matching TRBD1 (5 bases). The germline V gene has CDR1 SNHLY and CDR2 FYNNEI. The CDR3 extends over 14 amino acids. The V end was cut by 9 bases, the J end by 0 bases, with 11 bases between. The CDR3 nucleotides read TGTGCCAGTAACCTGGGGCCGAACACCGGGGAGCTGTTTTTT. Amino acids: CASNLGPNTGELFF.

J is TRBJ2-2 and V is TRBV6-5; D ambiguous. CDR3 length: 14 amino acids. Trimming pared 6 bases from V and 5 bases from J, leaving 13 bases between. Germline V lookup: CDR1 MNHEY, CDR2 SVGAGI. CDR3: CASSLLTVTGELFF. The CDR3 DNA follows: TGTGCCAGCAGCCTTCTAACGGTGACCGGGGAGCTGTTTTTT.

CDR3 in DNA: TGCGCCAGCAGCCGCGGACAGAGCTCCTACAATGAGCAGTTCTTC. Translation gives CASSRGQSSYNEQFF. J is TRBJ2-1 and V is TRBV4-3; maybe TRBD1 (6 bases). Germline CDR1 LGHNA, CDR2 YSLEER. There are 15 residues in the CDR3. Trimming pared 4 bases from V and 0 bases from J, leaving 10 bases between.

This clone was seen at least ten times. The chain employs TRBV28 and TRBJ1-2; a weak D match, TRBD1 (5 bases). Germline V gene sequence: CDR1 MDHEN, CDR2 SYDVKM. The length of the CDR3 is 12 residues. V lost 7 bases to trimming and J lost 5 bases, with 11 bases between them. The CDR3 DNA follows: TGTGCCAGCACCATCGGGGGGTATGGCTACACCTTC. It yields the protein CASTIGGYGYTF.

The table lists this clone with a count of one. This chain links TRBV9 with TRBJ1-3, with TRBD1 matching over 7 bases. The V gene's germline CDR1 is SGDLS and CDR2 YYNGEE. This CDR3 contains 17 residues. With V trimmed by 3 bases and J by 2 bases, 11 bases remained unmatched. The CDR3 region is CASSASAGTATGNTIYF. DNA for the CDR3: TGTGCCAGCAGCGCAAGTGCTGGGACAGCCACTGGAAACACCATATATTTT.

Notes on this clone: Because the CDR3's place on the DNA is in doubt, the DNA is left out and the CDR3 is given as listed by TCRdb. The chain couples TRBV21-1 to TRBJ1-5; the listed D gene, TRBD1, was not tested against the DNA. TRBV21-1 counts as a pseudogene. The CDR3 is 20 residues long, ends included. CDR3: CASSKVGVGWGTEARRPQHF.

This sequence joins TRBV7-2 and TRBJ2-4; 8 nucleotides agree with TRBD2. CDR1 is SGHTA, CDR2 FQGNSA, per germline. The CDR3 has 17 amino acids. After removal of 5 bases from V and 0 bases from J, the junction contained 9 bases not matched to a gene. CDR3 sequence: CASSETSAGLAKNIQYF. The CDR3 bases are TGTGCCAGCAGCGAGACTAGCGCCGGACTAGCCAAAAACATTCAGTACTTC.

This chain joins TRBV21-1 and TRBJ2-3; the listed D gene, TRBD2, was not tested against the DNA. TRBV21-1 is shown as a pseudogene. CDR3 length: 17 residues. CDR3 in amino acids: CASSKGVRGGSTDTQYF. DNA of the CDR3: TGTGCCAGCAGCAAAGGAGTCCGCGGGGGAAGCACAGATACGCAGTATTTT.

This rearrangement joins TRBV10-3 to TRBJ2-3; the match to TRBD2 covers 12 bases. V lost 4 bases to trimming and J lost 4 bases; unmatched junction nucleotides: 6. CDR3 length: 16 amino acids. Germline lookup yields CDR1 ENHRY and CDR2 SYGVKD. CDR3 in DNA: TGTGCCATCAGTGGGTCTAGCGGGGGGGCCGCAGATACGCAGTATTTT. It yields the protein CAISGSSGGAADTQYF.

This clone has more than one count but fewer than ten. The chain employs TRBV7-2 and TRBJ2-2, with 9 bases matching TRBD1. This CDR3 comprises 16 residues. The ends lost 1 base at V and 7 bases at J; junction bases unmatched: 7. The germline gives CDR1 SGHTA, CDR2 FQGNSA. CDR3 nucleotides: TGTGCCAGCAGCTTAGAAAGGACAGGGGCCGGCGGGGAGCTGTTTTTT. Its translation: CASSLERTGAGGELFF. Full variable domain (remainder filled in from reference TRBV7-2 and TRBJ2-2): GAGVSQSPSNKVTEKGKDVELRCDPISGHTALYWYRQSLGQGLEFLIYFQGNSAPDKSGLPSDRFSAERTGGSVSTLTIQRTQQEDSAVYLCASSLERTGAGGELFFGEGSRLTVL.